The subject of this entry is one TCR beta chain. The sample originates from a study of shared clonotypes between healthy human individuals. Germline CDR1 and CDR2: MNHEY and SVGAGI. The CDR3 loop spans 11 amino acids. Trimming cost V 8 bases and J 11 bases, with 16 bases left between them. Repertoires were generated with immunoSEQ multiplex PCR, while TCRdb's copy carries only in-frame clones and drops some. The table has more than 2 million clones, approximately 94% seen once. Sequences were obtained from naive CD4+ T cells sorted from blood. Sample subset: CD45RA+ positively selected. The origin of this receptor is a man aged 18 to 29 in good health. The chain combines TRBV6-5 with TRBJ2-7, with D tentatively TRBD1 or TRBD2 (6 bases each). The CDR3 region is CASRGLLGEYF. In DNA form, the CDR3 reads TGTGCCAGCCGGGGGCTCCTCGGGGAGTACTTC.